A selection of T cell receptor beta chains follows, all from one sample in a study of regulatory T cells in long-lasting Graves disease. TCRdb re-derived calls from the multiplex PCR reads in MiXCR, one entry per CDR3 protein. In the table there are around 460,000 distinct CDR3 sequences, 20% to 25% of which are singletons. The input for sequencing was peripheral blood mononuclear cells (PBMCs), taken when the disease was refractory, from a patient treated with antithyroid drugs. The receptors come from a female donor with Graves disease. Each CDR3 is given with its conserved first and last residue.

cdr3_aa: CSVNTGAGTEAFF
j_call: TRBJ1-1
v_call: TRBV29-1
cdr3_length: 13

cdr3_aa: CASRERKAYEQYF
j_call: TRBJ2-7
v_call: TRBV6-1
cdr3_length: 13

cdr3_aa: CASSLEGVGTGLYGYTF
j_call: TRBJ1-2
v_call: TRBV11-2
cdr3_length: 17

cdr3_aa: CASSEGQGGAGYTF
j_call: TRBJ1-2
v_call: TRBV6-1
cdr3_length: 14

cdr3_aa: CASRLDHTGELFF
j_call: TRBJ2-2
v_call: TRBV6-2/TRBV6-3
cdr3_length: 13

cdr3_aa: CASSGDLIDDGYTF
j_call: TRBJ1-2
v_call: TRBV28
cdr3_length: 14

cdr3_aa: CASSADSTEAFF
j_call: TRBJ1-1
v_call: TRBV9
cdr3_length: 12

cdr3_aa: CASSLEGRGGEKLFF
j_call: TRBJ1-4
v_call: TRBV7-2
cdr3_length: 15

cdr3_aa: CASSPSFREVEQYF
j_call: TRBJ2-7
v_call: TRBV12-3/TRBV12-4
cdr3_length: 14

cdr3_aa: CASSGQNSYEQYF
j_call: TRBJ2-7
v_call: TRBV27
cdr3_length: 13

cdr3_aa: CAISRPGANVLTF
j_call: TRBJ2-6
v_call: TRBV10-3
cdr3_length: 13

cdr3_aa: CASSQAFSREDYSPLHF
j_call: TRBJ1-6
v_call: TRBV4-2
cdr3_length: 17

cdr3_aa: CASSYSLDTGGLSYEQYF
j_call: TRBJ2-7
v_call: TRBV6-6
cdr3_length: 18

cdr3_aa: CATGQGGTDTQYF
j_call: TRBJ2-3
v_call: TRBV28
cdr3_length: 13

cdr3_aa: CASSYSQNQPQHF
j_call: TRBJ1-5
v_call: TRBV6-5
cdr3_length: 13

cdr3_aa: CSARSTGDGEAFF
j_call: TRBJ1-1
v_call: TRBV20-1
cdr3_length: 13

cdr3_aa: CASSGGPGEQYF
j_call: TRBJ2-7
v_call: TRBV2
cdr3_length: 12

cdr3_aa: CASSGAEQETQHF
j_call: TRBJ2-5
v_call: TRBV5-1
cdr3_length: 13

cdr3_aa: CSAATGDQPQHF
j_call: TRBJ1-5
v_call: TRBV20-1
cdr3_length: 12

cdr3_aa: CASSDREGQPQHF
j_call: TRBJ1-5
v_call: TRBV27
cdr3_length: 13

cdr3_aa: CSAPPGSTEAFF
j_call: TRBJ1-1
v_call: TRBV20-1
cdr3_length: 12

cdr3_aa: CASSSGTSVRETQYF
j_call: TRBJ2-5
v_call: TRBV6-9
cdr3_length: 15

cdr3_aa: CASSSSGQGEGEGKTQYF
j_call: -
v_call: TRBV28
cdr3_length: 18

cdr3_aa: CASRSLRQGHQPQHF
j_call: TRBJ1-5
v_call: TRBV6-1
cdr3_length: 15

cdr3_aa: CASSPKGGQALYEQYF
j_call: TRBJ2-7
v_call: TRBV7-8
cdr3_length: 16

cdr3_aa: CASSLWDPYSNQPQHF
j_call: TRBJ1-5
v_call: TRBV12-3/TRBV12-4
cdr3_length: 16

cdr3_aa: CASSLGANSPLHF
j_call: TRBJ1-6
v_call: TRBV12-3/TRBV12-4
cdr3_length: 13

cdr3_aa: CASSSGAREQYF
j_call: TRBJ2-7
v_call: TRBV27
cdr3_length: 12

cdr3_aa: CASSYSSGAGHNEQFF
j_call: TRBJ2-1
v_call: TRBV6-5
cdr3_length: 16

cdr3_aa: CASSLETGTQPQHF
j_call: TRBJ1-5
v_call: TRBV12-3/TRBV12-4
cdr3_length: 14

cdr3_aa: CASSPGLLQETQYF
j_call: TRBJ2-5
v_call: TRBV7-2
cdr3_length: 14

cdr3_aa: CASSSGGRGLNQPQHF
j_call: TRBJ1-5
v_call: TRBV5-6
cdr3_length: 16

cdr3_aa: CASSPWTGEESGANVLTF
j_call: TRBJ2-6
v_call: TRBV12-3/TRBV12-4
cdr3_length: 18

cdr3_aa: CASNTGLTNTEAFF
j_call: TRBJ1-1
v_call: TRBV19
cdr3_length: 14

cdr3_aa: CASSDFPTEETQYF
j_call: TRBJ2-5
v_call: TRBV9
cdr3_length: 14

cdr3_aa: CSARKREFNTGELFF
j_call: TRBJ2-2
v_call: TRBV20-1
cdr3_length: 15

cdr3_aa: CSARVVAGVSYNEQFF
j_call: TRBJ2-1
v_call: TRBV20-1
cdr3_length: 16

cdr3_aa: CASSWGQGYQPQHF
j_call: TRBJ1-5
v_call: TRBV7-9
cdr3_length: 14

cdr3_aa: CATVTGPVGDTQYF
j_call: TRBJ2-3
v_call: TRBV7-2
cdr3_length: 14

cdr3_aa: CASSTPNTGELFF
j_call: TRBJ2-2
v_call: TRBV19
cdr3_length: 13

cdr3_aa: CASSFDGSEQYF
j_call: TRBJ2-7
v_call: TRBV28
cdr3_length: 12

cdr3_aa: CASSTGTGRKLFF
j_call: TRBJ1-4
v_call: TRBV28
cdr3_length: 13

cdr3_aa: CASVGRGYEQYF
j_call: TRBJ2-7
v_call: TRBV28
cdr3_length: 12

cdr3_aa: CASSPRTEDTQYF
j_call: TRBJ2-3
v_call: TRBV12-3/TRBV12-4
cdr3_length: 13

cdr3_aa: CARTVEDYGYTF
j_call: TRBJ1-2
v_call: TRBV2
cdr3_length: 12

cdr3_aa: CASSRRQGGGDYGYTF
j_call: TRBJ1-2
v_call: TRBV11-3
cdr3_length: 16

cdr3_aa: CSATRQGDSPLHF
j_call: TRBJ1-6
v_call: TRBV20-1
cdr3_length: 13

cdr3_aa: CASSAASDNTGELFF
j_call: TRBJ2-2
v_call: TRBV27
cdr3_length: 15

cdr3_aa: CATSRVRTGGGSNGYTF
j_call: TRBJ1-2
v_call: TRBV15
cdr3_length: 17

cdr3_aa: CATESGPGTEAFF
j_call: TRBJ1-1
v_call: TRBV24-1
cdr3_length: 13

cdr3_aa: CASSVVADQETQYF
j_call: TRBJ2-5
v_call: TRBV9
cdr3_length: 14